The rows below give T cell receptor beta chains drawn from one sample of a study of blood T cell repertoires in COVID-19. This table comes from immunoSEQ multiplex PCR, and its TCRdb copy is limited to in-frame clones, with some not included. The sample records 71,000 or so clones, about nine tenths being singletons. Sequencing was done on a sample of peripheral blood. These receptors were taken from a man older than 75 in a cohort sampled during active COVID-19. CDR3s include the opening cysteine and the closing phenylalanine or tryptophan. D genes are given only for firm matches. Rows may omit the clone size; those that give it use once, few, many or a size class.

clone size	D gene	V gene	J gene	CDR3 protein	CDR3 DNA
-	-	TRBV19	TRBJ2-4	CASSINQGGKNIQYF	TGTGCCAGTAGTATAAATCAGGGCGGCAAAAACATTCAGTACTTC
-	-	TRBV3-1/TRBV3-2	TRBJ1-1	CASSQDRGRGGNTEAFF	TGTGCCAGCAGCCAAGACCGTGGGCGGGGCGGGAACACTGAAGCTTTCTTT
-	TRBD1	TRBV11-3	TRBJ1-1	CASSPNRGTEAFF	TGTGCCAGCAGCCCAAACAGGGGTACTGAAGCTTTCTTT
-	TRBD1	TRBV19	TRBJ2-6	CASSNPGGDSGANVLTF	TGTGCCAGTAGTAACCCAGGGGGCGACTCTGGGGCCAACGTCCTGACTTTC
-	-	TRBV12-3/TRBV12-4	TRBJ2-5	CASSFLTEETQYF	TGTGCCAGCAGTTTTTTGACAGAAGAGACCCAGTACTTC
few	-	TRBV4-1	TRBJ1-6	CASSQDGIDSDNSPLHF	TGCGCCAGCAGCCAAGATGGGATCGACAGCGATAATTCACCCCTCCACTTT
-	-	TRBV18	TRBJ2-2	CASKTGTKGTGELFF	TGTGCCAGCAAGACCGGGACAAAAGGCACCGGGGAGCTGTTTTTT
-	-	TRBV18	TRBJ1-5	CASSPYSNQPQHF	TGTGCCAGCTCCCCCTATAGCAATCAGCCCCAGCATTTT
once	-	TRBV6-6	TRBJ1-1	CASSIREGTEAFF	TGTGCCAGCAGTATCAGGGAAGGCACTGAAGCTTTCTTT
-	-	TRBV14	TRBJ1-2	CASSQENGIKYTF	TGTGCCAGCAGCCAGGAGAACGGTATTAAGTACACCTTC
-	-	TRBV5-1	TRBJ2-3	CASSLASGGTDTQYF	TGCGCCAGCAGCTTGGCCTCCGGGGGCACAGATACGCAGTATTTT
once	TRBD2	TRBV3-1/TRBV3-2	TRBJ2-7	CASSQDPTSGGESSYEQYF	TGTGCCAGCAGCCAAGACCCAACTAGCGGGGGGGAAAGCTCCTACGAGCAGTACTTC
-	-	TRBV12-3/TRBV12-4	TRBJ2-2	CASNRVNGELFF	TGTGCCAGCAACAGGGTCAACGGGGAGCTGTTTTTT
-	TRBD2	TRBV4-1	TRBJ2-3	CASSLRLAVADTQYF	TGCGCCAGCAGCCTGAGACTAGCGGTAGCAGATACGCAGTATTTT
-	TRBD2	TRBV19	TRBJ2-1	CASSPTRTSGNNEQFF	TGTGCCAGTAGTCCCACCCGGACTAGCGGTAACAATGAGCAGTTCTTC
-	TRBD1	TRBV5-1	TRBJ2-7	CASSLARGQGTYEQYF	TGCGCCAGCAGCTTGGCCAGGGGACAGGGTACCTACGAGCAGTACTTC
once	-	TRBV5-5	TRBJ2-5	CASSPRGEETQYF	TGTGCCAGCAGCCCCAGAGGAGAAGAGACCCAGTACTTC
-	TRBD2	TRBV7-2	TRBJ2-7	CASSPQAGGHYEQYF	TGTGCCAGCAGCCCCCAGGCGGGGGGGCACTACGAGCAGTACTTC
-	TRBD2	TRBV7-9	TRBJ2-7	CASSPPGGGSYEQYF	TGTGCCAGCAGCCCTCCCGGCGGGGGATCCTACGAGCAGTACTTC
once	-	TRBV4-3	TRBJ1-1	CASSQVTGLTEAFF	TGCGCCAGCAGCCAAGTTACAGGGCTCACTGAAGCTTTCTTT
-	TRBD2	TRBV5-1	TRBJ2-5	CASSLSSSSGRQETQYF	TGCGCCAGCAGCTTGAGTTCGTCTAGCGGGCGGCAAGAGACCCAGTACTTC
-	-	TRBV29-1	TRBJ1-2	CSVEGQKGYTF	TGCAGCGTTGAAGGGCAAAAAGGCTACACCTTC
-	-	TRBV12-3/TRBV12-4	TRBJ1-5	CASSWSPGPQHF	TGTGCCAGCAGTTGGAGCCCTGGGCCCCAGCATTTT
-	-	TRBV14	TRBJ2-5	CASSQAETQYF	TGTGCCAGCAGCCAAGCGGAGACCCAGTACTTC
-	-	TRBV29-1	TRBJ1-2	CSVPVGAGVLSNYGYTF	TGCAGCGTCCCCGTGGGGGCCGGGGTCCTCTCTAACTATGGCTACACCTTC
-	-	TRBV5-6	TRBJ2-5	CASSLSGIQETQYF	TGTGCCAGCAGCTTGTCGGGGATCCAAGAGACCCAGTACTTC
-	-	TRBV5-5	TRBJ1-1	CASSWTVNTEAFF	TGTGCCAGCAGCTGGACAGTGAACACTGAAGCTTTCTTT
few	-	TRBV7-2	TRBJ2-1	CASSLGPSGEQFF	TGTGCCAGCAGCTTGGGGCCGAGTGGTGAGCAGTTCTTC
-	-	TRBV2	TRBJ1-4	CASRITTNEKLFF	TGTGCCAGCAGGATTACAACAAATGAAAAACTGTTTTTT
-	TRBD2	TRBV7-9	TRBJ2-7	CASSLMGGGGLSYEQYF	TGTGCCAGCAGCTTAATGGGTGGCGGGGGGCTCTCCTACGAGCAGTACTTC
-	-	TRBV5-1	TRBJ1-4	CASSLGAGNEKLFF	TGCGCCAGCAGCTTGGGCGCAGGTAATGAAAAACTGTTTTTT
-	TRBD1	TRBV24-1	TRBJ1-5	CATSDLRTGVNQPQHF	TGTGCCACCAGTGACCTCAGGACAGGGGTCAATCAGCCCCAGCATTTT
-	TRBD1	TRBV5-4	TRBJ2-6	CASSLEQGAGANVLTF	TGTGCCAGCAGCTTGGAACAGGGGGCTGGGGCCAACGTCCTGACTTTC
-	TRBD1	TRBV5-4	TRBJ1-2	CASSSPGQANYGYTF	TGTGCCAGCAGCTCGCCGGGACAGGCGAACTATGGCTACACCTTC
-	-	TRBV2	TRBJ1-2	CASSDDGGDYGYTF	TGTGCCAGCAGTGACGATGGCGGGGACTATGGCTACACCTTC
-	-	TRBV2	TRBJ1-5	CASSGAPGNQPQHF	TGTGCCAGCAGTGGTGCCCCGGGGAATCAGCCCCAGCATTTT
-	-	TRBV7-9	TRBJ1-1	CASSLGPQRGTEAFF	TGTGCCAGCAGCTTAGGTCCTCAGAGAGGGACTGAAGCTTTCTTT
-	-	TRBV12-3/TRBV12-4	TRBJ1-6	CASSLRGAPLHF	TGTGCCAGCAGTCTCCGGGGGGCACCCCTCCACTTT
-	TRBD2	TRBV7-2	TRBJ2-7	CASSLFSGGTSYEQYF	TGTGCCAGCAGCTTATTCAGCGGGGGGACCTCCTACGAGCAGTACTTC
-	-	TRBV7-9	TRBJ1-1	CASSLDRMNTEAFF	TGTGCCAGCAGCTTAGACAGGATGAACACTGAAGCTTTCTTT
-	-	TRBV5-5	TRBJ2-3	CASSLEPSPMDTQYF	TGTGCCAGCAGCTTGGAACCTAGCCCCATGGATACGCAGTATTTT
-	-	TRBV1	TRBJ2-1	CTHSGEIYNEQFF	TGCACACATAGCGGGGAAATCTACAATGAGCAGTTCTTC
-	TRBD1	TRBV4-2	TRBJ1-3	CASSQGQGGSGNTIYF	TGTGCCAGCAGCCAAGGACAGGGAGGCTCTGGAAACACCATATATTTT
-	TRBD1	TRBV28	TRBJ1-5	CAASGDRYSNQPQHF	TGTGCCGCTTCTGGGGACAGGTATAGCAATCAGCCCCAGCATTTT
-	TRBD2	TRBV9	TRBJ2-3	CASSVATVTSGYTQYF	TGTGCCAGCAGCGTAGCTACGGTGACTAGCGGATACACGCAGTATTTT
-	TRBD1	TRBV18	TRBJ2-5	CASSPPQGQGETQYF	TGTGCCAGCTCACCACCACAGGGGCAGGGAGAGACCCAGTACTTC
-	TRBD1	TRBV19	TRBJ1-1	CASSLRQGNEAFF	TGTGCCAGTAGTCTGCGACAGGGGAATGAAGCTTTCTTT
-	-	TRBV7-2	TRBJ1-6	CASSLGLPGIGSPLHF	TGTGCCAGCAGCTTAGGACTGCCCGGCATTGGTTCACCCCTCCACTTT